This TCR beta chain is from a study of shared clonotypes between healthy human individuals. The investigators split CD4+ cells into a CD45RA+ naive subset and a CD45RA-negative memory subset. The assay was immunoSEQ multiplex PCR, and TCRdb's table has in-frame clones only and misses some. The sample records hundreds of thousands of clones, around 96% being singletons. The germline V and J ends were trimmed by 4 bases and 0 bases, with 13 bases remaining between them. This CDR3 spans 16 amino acids. The germline gives CDR1 SQVTM, CDR2 ANQGSEA. The chain joins TRBV29-1 to TRBJ2-6; D is undetermined. The receptor was isolated from a woman in her twenties or thirties in good health. Sequenced: naive CD4+ T cells sorted from blood. The subset here: CD45RA+ positively selected. CDR3 in DNA: TGCAGCGTTGCGGTAATGCAGGCCTCTGGGGCCAACGTCCTGACTTTC. It encodes CSVAVMQASGANVLTF.